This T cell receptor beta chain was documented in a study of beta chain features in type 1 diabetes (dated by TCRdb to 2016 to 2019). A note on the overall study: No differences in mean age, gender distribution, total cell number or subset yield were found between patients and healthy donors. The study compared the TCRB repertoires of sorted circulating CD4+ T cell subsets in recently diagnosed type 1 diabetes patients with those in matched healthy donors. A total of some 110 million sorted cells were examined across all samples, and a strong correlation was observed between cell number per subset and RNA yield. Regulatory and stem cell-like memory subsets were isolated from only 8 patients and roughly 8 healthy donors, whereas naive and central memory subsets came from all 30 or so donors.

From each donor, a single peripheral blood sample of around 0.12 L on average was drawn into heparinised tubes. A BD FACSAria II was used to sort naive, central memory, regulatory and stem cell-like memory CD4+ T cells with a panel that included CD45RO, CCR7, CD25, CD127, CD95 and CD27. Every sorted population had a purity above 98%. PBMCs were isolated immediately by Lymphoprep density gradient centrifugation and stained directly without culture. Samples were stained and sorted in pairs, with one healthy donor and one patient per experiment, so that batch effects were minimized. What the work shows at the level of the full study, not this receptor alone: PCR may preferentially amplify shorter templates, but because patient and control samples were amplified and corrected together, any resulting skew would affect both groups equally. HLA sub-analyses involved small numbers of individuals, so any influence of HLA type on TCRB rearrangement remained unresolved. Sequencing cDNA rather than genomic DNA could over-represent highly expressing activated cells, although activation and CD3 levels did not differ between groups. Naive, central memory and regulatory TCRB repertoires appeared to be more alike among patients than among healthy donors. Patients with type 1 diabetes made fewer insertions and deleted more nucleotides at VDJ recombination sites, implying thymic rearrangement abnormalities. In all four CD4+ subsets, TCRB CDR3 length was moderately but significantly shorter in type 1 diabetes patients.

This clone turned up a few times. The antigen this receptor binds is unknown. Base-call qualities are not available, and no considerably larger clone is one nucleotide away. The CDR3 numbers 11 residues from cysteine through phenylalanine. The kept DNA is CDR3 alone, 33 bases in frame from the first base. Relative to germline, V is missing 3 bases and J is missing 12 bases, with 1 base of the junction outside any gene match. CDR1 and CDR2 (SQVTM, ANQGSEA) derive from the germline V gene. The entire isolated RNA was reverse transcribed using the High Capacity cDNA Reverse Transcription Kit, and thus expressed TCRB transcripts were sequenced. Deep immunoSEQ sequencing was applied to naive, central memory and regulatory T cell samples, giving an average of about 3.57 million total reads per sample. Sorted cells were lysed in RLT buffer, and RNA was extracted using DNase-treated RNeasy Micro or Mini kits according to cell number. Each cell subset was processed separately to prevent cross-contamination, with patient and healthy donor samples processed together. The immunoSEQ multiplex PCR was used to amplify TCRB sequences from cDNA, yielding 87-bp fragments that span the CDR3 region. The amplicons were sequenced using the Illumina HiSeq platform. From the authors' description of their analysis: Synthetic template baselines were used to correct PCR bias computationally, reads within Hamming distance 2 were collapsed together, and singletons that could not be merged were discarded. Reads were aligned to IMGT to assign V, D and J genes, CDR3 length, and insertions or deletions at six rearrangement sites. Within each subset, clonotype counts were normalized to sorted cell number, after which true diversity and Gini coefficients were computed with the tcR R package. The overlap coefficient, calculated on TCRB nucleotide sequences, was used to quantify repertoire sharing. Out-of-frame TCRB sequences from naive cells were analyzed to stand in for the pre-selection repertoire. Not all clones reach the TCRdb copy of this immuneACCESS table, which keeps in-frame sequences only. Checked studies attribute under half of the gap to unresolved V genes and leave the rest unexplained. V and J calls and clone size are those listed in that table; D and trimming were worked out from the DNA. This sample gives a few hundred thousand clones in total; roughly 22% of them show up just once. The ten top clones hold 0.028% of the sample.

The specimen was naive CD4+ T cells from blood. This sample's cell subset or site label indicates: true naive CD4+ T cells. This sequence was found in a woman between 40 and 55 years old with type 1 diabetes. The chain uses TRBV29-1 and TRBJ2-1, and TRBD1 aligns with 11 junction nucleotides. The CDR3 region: CSVEGQGGQFF. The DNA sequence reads TGCAGCGTTGAGGGACAGGGGGGGCAGTTCTTC.